This TCR beta chain was found in a study of blood T cells in healthy people across ages. About this clonotype: A read error is possible here, since a much larger clone lies one base away.

Primers used in a second PCR of roughly 7 to 11 cycles were a sample-barcoded 5' primer and a J-beta primer mix. MiXCR, applied by TCRdb to the 5' RACE reads, yields one record per CDR3 protein. Of about 930,000 distinct CDR3 sequences listed, almost 30% are singletons. Germline CDR1 reads SEHNR; CDR2 reads FQNEAQ (reference sequence). CDR3 length equals 16 residues. Every sample yielded at least 6 million isolated PBMCs. The same sample was also used in a study of T cells of mothers and their children. In that study: All extracted RNA went into cDNA synthesis, about 1.6 ug per 15 ul. Whether related or unrelated, pairs show similar shaping of TCR recombination output by thymic selection. Mother-child pairs who were related displayed a slightly higher overlap than unrelated pairs, a difference that was non-significant.

Sequencing was performed on blood. The receptor comes from a woman in her 40s in good health. This sequence joins TRBV7-9 and TRBJ2-5; maybe TRBD1 (6 bases). CDR3 DNA sequence: TGTGTCAGCAGCGACACAGAGGGGGACAATTTAGAGACCCAGTACTTC. Translating it yields CVSSDTEGDNLETQYF.